This TCR beta chain was documented in a study of blood T cell repertoires in COVID-19. In this sample, this clone turned up a few times. Produced via immunoSEQ multiplex PCR; TCRdb's table is partial and in-frame only. This repertoire shows fewer than 30,000 clones, about 89% found once; its top ten account for about 5.2%. The sample consisted of peripheral blood. The clonotype comes from a man aged 45 to 65 with active COVID-19.

The CDR3 protein is CASSFEGDQPQHF. The CDR3 DNA follows: TGTGCCAGCAGCTTCGAGGGAGATCAGCCCCAGCATTTT. The chain joins TRBV7-2 to TRBJ1-5; D ambiguous. V was clipped by 3 bases and J by 5 bases, with 8 bases between them. The CDR3 consists of 13 residues. Per the germline V gene, CDR1 is SGHTA and CDR2 is FQGNSA. The full variable domain, with the rest looked up from reference TRBV7-2 and TRBJ1-5, is GAGVSQSPSNKVTEKGKDVELRCDPISGHTALYWYRQSLGQGLEFLIYFQGNSAPDKSGLPSDRFSAERTGGSVSTLTIQRTQQEDSAVYLCASSFEGDQPQHFGDGTRLSIL.